The T cell receptor beta chain described here comes from a study of T cell responses to AZD1222 COVID-19 vaccine. The germline gives CDR1 SGHVS, CDR2 FQNEAQ. There are 15 residues in the CDR3. V lost 5 bases, J lost 5 bases, and 18 bases lay in between. Study-wide findings and caveats: Spike-specific TCR breadth and depth both grew after two AZD1222 doses. Reportedly, nearly half the spike-specific TCRs target unmutated variant regions.

Method: immunoSEQ multiplex PCR; TCRdb's copy keeps in-frame clones and lacks some. Among roughly 120,000 clones listed, 88% were seen once. Note on this clone: The antigen remains undetermined.

The gene calls are TRBV7-8 and TRBJ1-2; D is possibly TRBD1 (6 bases). The specimen comprised peripheral blood, sampled 28 days after the second AZD1222 dose. The origin of this receptor is an adult who received the AZD1222 COVID-19 vaccine. The CDR3 sequence: CASSTYSGGWYGYTF. DNA for the CDR3: TGTGCCAGCAGCACCTACTCTGGGGGCTGGTATGGCTACACCTTC.